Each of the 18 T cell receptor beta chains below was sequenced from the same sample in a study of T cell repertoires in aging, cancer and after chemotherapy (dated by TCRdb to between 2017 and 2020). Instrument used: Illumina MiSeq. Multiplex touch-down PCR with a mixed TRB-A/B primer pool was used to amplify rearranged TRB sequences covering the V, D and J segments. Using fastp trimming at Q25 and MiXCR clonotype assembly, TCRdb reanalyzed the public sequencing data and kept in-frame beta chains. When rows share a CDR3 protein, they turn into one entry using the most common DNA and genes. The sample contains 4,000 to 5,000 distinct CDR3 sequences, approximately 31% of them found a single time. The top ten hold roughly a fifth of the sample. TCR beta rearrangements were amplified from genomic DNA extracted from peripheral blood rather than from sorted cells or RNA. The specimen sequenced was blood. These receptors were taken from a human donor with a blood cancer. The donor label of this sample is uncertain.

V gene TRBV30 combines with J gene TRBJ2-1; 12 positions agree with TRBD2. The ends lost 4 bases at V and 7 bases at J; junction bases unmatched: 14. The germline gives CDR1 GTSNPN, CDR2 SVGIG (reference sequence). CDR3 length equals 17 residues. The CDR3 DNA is TGTGCCTGGACTAGCGGGAGGGCCGATGGTAAGAGGAATGAGCAGTTCTTC. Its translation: CAWTSGRADGKRNEQFF.

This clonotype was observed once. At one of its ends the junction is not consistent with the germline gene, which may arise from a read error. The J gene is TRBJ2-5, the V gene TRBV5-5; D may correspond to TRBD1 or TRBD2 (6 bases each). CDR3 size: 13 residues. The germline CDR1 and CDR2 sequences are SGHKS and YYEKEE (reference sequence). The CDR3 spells CASSQVRGAGQYF. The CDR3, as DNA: TGCGCCAGCAGCCAAGTGAGGGGGGCAGGGCAGTACTTC. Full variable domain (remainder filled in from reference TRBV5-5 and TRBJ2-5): DAGVTQSPTHLIKTRGQQVTLRCSPISGHKSVSWYQQVLGQGPQFIFQYYEKEERGRGNFPDRFSARQFPNYSSELNVNALLLGDSALYLCASSQVRGAGQYFGPGTRLLVL.

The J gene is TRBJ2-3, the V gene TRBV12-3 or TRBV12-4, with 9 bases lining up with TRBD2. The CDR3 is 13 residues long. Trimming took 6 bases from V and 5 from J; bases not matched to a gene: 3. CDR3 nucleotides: TGTGCCAGCAGCGTAGCGGGGGAAGATACGCAGTATTTT. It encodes CASSVAGEDTQYF.

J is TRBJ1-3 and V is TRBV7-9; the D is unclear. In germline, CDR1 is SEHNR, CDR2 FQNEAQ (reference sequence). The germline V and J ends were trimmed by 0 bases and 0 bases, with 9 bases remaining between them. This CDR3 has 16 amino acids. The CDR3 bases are TGTGCCAGCAGCTTAGCCCTAAGGATCTCTGGAAACACCATATATTTT. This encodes CASSLALRISGNTIYF. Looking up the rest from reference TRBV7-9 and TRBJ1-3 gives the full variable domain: DTGVSQNPRHKITKRGQNVTFRCDPISEHNRLYWYRQTLGQGPEFLTYFQNEAQLEKSRLLSDRFSAERPKGSFSTLEIQRTEQGDSAMYLCASSLALRISGNTIYFGEGSWLTVV.

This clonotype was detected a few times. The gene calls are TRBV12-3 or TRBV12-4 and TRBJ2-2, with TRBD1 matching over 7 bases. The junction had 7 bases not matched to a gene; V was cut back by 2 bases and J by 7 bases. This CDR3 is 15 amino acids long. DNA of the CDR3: TGTGCCAGCAGTTTAAGAGGGGGCGTAATCGGGGAGCTGTTTTTT. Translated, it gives CASSLRGGVIGELFF.

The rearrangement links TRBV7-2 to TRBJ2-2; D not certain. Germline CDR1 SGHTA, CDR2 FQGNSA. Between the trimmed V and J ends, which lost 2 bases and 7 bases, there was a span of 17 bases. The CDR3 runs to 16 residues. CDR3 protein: CASSLYAHRVSGELFF. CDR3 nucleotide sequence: TGTGCCAGCAGCTTATATGCGCATCGGGTGAGCGGGGAGCTGTTTTTT.

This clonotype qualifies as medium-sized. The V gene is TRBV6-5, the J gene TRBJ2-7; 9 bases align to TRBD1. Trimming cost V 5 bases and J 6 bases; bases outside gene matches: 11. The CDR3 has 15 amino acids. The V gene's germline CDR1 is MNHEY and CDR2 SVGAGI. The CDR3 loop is CASSTAGTGSFEQYF. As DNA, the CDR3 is TGTGCCAGCAGTACGGCCGGGACAGGGTCGTTCGAGCAGTACTTC.

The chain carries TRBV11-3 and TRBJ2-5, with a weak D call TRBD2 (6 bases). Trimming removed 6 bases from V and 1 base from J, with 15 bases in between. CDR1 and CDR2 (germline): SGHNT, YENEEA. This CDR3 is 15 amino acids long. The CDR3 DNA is TGTGCCAGCAGGACCTCCTCGGGGGTCCAAGAGACCCAGTACTTC. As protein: CASRTSSGVQETQYF.

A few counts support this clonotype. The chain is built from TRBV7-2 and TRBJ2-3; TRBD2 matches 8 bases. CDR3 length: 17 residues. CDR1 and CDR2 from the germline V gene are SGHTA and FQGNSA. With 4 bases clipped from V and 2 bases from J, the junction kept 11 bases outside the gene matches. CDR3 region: CASSSTYSGTNTDTQYF. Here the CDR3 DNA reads TGTGCCAGCAGCTCCACCTATAGCGGGACCAACACAGATACGCAGTATTTT.

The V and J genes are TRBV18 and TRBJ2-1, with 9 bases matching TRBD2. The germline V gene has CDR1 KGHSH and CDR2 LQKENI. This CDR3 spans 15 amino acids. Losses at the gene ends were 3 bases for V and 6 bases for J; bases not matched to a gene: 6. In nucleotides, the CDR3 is TGTGCCAGCTCACCTGTAGCGGGAGTGGGCAATGAGCAGTTCTTC. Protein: CASSPVAGVGNEQFF.

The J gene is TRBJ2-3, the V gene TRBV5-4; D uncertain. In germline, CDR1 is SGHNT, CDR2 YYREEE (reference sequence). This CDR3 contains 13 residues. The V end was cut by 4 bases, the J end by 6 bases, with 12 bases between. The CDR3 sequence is CASSAWVPDTQYF. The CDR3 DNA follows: TGTGCCAGCAGCGCATGGGTTCCGGATACGCAGTATTTT.

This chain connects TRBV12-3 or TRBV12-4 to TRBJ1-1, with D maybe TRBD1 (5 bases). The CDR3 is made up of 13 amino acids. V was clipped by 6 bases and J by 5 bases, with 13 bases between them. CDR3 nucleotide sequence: TGTGCCAGCAGCTCGCACCAGGGTACTGAAGCTTTCTTT. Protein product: CASSSHQGTEAFF.

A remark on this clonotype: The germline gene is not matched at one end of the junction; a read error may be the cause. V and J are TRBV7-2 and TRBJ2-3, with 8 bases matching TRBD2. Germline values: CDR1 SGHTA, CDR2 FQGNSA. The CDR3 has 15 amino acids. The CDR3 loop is CASSAGLGTSDTQYF. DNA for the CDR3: TGTGCTAGCAGTGCGGGACTAGGAACATCAGATACGCAGTATTTT.

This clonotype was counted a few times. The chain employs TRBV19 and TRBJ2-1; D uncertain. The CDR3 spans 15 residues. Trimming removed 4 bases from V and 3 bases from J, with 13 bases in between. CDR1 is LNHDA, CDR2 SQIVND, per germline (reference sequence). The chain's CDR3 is CASSRVSTFYNEQFF. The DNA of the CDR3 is TGTGCCAGTAGTAGAGTCTCGACCTTCTACAATGAGCAGTTCTTC.

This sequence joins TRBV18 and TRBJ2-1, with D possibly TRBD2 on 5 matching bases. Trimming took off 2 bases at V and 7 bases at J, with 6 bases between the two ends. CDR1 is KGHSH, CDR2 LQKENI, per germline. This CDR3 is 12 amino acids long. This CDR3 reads CASSPTGNEQFF. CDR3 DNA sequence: TGTGCCAGCTCACCAACGGGAAATGAGCAGTTCTTC.

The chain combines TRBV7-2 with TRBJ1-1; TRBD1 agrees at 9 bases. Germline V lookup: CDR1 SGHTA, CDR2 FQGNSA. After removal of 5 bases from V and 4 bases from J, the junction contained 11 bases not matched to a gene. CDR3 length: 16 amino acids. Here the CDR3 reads CASSPRTGAVITEAFF. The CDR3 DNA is TGTGCCAGCAGCCCAAGGACAGGGGCTGTTATCACTGAAGCTTTCTTT.

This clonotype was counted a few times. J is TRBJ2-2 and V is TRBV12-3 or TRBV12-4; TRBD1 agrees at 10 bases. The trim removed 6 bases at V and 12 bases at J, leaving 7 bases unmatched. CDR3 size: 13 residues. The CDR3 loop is CASSRDRGFQLFF. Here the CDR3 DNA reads TGTGCCAGCAGCCGGGACAGGGGCTTTCAGCTGTTTTTT.

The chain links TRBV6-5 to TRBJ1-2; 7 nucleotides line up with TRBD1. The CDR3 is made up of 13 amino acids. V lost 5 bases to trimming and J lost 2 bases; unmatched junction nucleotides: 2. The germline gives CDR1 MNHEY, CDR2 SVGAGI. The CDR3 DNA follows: TGTGCCAGCAGTATGACAGGGAACTATGGCTACACCTTC. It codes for CASSMTGNYGYTF.